This T cell receptor beta chain derives from a study of blood T cell repertoires in COVID-19. Study information: Donors in the United States, Italy and Spain gave samples during acute or convalescent COVID-19.

CDR3 length: 16 amino acids. Germline CDR1 reads KGHDR; CDR2 reads SFDVKD. V gave up 5 bases and J gave up 4 bases; unmatched junction bases: 10. Libraries were prepared by immunoSEQ multiplex PCR; TCRdb keeps only in-frame clonotypes and omits some of them. This table holds over 200,000 clones, about nine tenths found once. The receptor was derived from a man aged 25-45 years who had recovered from COVID-19. The rearrangement joins TRBV24-1 to TRBJ2-1; 7 bases fit TRBD1. The specimen sequenced was peripheral blood. CDR3 bases: TGTGCCACCAGTGGCATCACAGGGGCCATTTACAATGAGCAGTTCTTC. Its translation: CATSGITGAIYNEQFF.